A single sample is the source of the 3 T cell receptor beta chains below, sequenced in a study of T cells in Graves' hyperthyroidism and ophthalmopathy. It was RNA transcripts that yielded the amplified TCR beta CDR3 regions. An initial round of RT-PCR targeting the TCR CDR3 relied on the HTBI primer set. TCRdb called the multiplex PCR reads again in MiXCR, with one record for every CDR3 protein. Altogether 40,000 or so distinct CDR3 sequences are present, 40% to 55% being singletons, with the ten largest covering about 6%. Material for sequencing was blood. Every receptor here comes from a woman in her forties or fifties with Graves' hyperthyroidism that later progressed to Graves' ophthalmopathy.

This clonotype was counted at least ten times. This chain uses TRBV5-1 with TRBJ2-1; D gene unclear. Trimming removed 2 bases from V and 9 bases from J, with 21 bases in between. Germline V gene lookup returns CDR1 SGHRS and CDR2 YFSETQ. The CDR3 is 16 amino acids. CDR3 in DNA: TGCGCCAGCAGCTTCCGGAGAGAAGCTTACAATAGTGAGCAGTTCTTC. It codes for CASSFRREAYNSEQFF.

This clonotype was seen ten or more times. The J gene is TRBJ2-7, the V gene TRBV5-1, with 10 bases aligning to TRBD2. CDR3 length equals 15 residues. The V segment lost 7 bases and the J segment 2 bases; nucleotides outside the gene matches: 9. Germline V gene sequence: CDR1 SGHRS, CDR2 YFSETQ. The CDR3 DNA reads as TGCGCCAGCGGGATCACTAGCGGGACGACCTACGAGCAGTACTTC. Protein: CASGITSGTTYEQYF.

The CDR3 sequence: CASSYSKGDTEAFF. The CDR3 DNA is TGTGCCAGCAGTTACTCGAAGGGTGACACTGAAGCTTTCTTT. The J gene is TRBJ1-1, the V gene TRBV6-2 or TRBV6-3; D ambiguous. Germline CDR1 and CDR2: MNHEY and SVGEGT. Trimming pared 0 bases from V and 3 bases from J, leaving 8 bases between. This CDR3 contains 14 residues.